The 27 T cell receptor beta chains reported below all come from one sample, sequenced in a study of Ad26.COV2.S vaccination and SARS-CoV-2 variants. Produced via immunoSEQ multiplex PCR; TCRdb's table is partial and in-frame only. The sample has about 350,000 clones, roughly 90% seen once. As for treatment: over 15 received Ad26.COV2.S at low or high dose, single or two shots; roughly 5 received placebo; per-sample allocation not given. The samples were gathered on day 63 after the first injection of vaccine or placebo. The material sequenced was peripheral blood, taken in a trial of Ad26.COV2.S vaccine versus placebo. These receptors originate from a person between 18 and 60 years old who received the Ad26.COV2.S COVID-19 vaccine or a placebo.

The rearrangement uses TRBV5-4 and TRBJ2-1; the match to TRBD1 covers 7 bases. The CDR3 contains 13 residues. V gave up 3 bases and J gave up 4 bases; unmatched junction bases: 1. Germline values: CDR1 SGHNT, CDR2 YYREEE (reference sequence). The CDR3 protein is CASSSDRYNEQFF. In nucleotides, the CDR3 is TGTGCCAGCAGCTCGGACAGGTACAATGAGCAGTTCTTC. Based on the CDR3 plus reference TRBV5-4 and TRBJ2-1, the full variable domain is ETGVTQSPTHLIKTRGQQVTLRCSSQSGHNTVSWYQQALGQGPQFIFQYYREEENGRGNFPPRFSGLQFPNYSSELNVNALELDDSALYLCASSSDRYNEQFFGPGTRLTVL.

The rearrangement links TRBV5-4 to TRBJ2-5; D gene unclear. Germline assignment: CDR1 SGHNT and CDR2 YYREEE (reference sequence). The CDR3 spans 15 residues. V lost 3 bases, J lost 2 bases, and 14 bases lay in between. The CDR3 protein is CASSSMECGQETQYF. The CDR3 region has the DNA TGTGCCAGCAGCTCGATGGAATGTGGGCAAGAGACCCAGTACTTC. The whole variable domain, filled in from reference TRBV5-4 and TRBJ2-5, reads ETGVTQSPTHLIKTRGQQVTLRCSSQSGHNTVSWYQQALGQGPQFIFQYYREEENGRGNFPPRFSGLQFPNYSSELNVNALELDDSALYLCASSSMECGQETQYFGPGTRLLVL.

CDR3 protein: CATWTGRRNTIYF. The CDR3 nucleotides are TGTGCCACCTGGACAGGAAGGCGGAACACCATATATTTT. This chain joins TRBV10-3 and TRBJ1-3; 7 bases agree with TRBD1. This CDR3 comprises 13 residues. Germline CDR1 is ENHRY and CDR2 is SYGVKD. V was pared by 10 bases and J by 7 bases, with 10 bases of the junction left unmatched.

The V and J genes are TRBV28 and TRBJ2-5; D uncertain. The germline V and J ends were trimmed by 1 base and 5 bases, with 11 bases remaining between them. CDR1 and CDR2 (germline): MDHEN, SYDVKM. The CDR3 extends over 14 amino acids. The CDR3 here is CASSLYAFPETQYF. In DNA, the CDR3 is TGTGCCAGCAGTTTATACGCCTTCCCGGAGACCCAGTACTTC.

This chain links TRBV12-3 or TRBV12-4 with TRBJ1-5; D is unresolved. The CDR3 consists of 13 residues. Trimming left V 1 base short and J 5 bases short, with 6 bases between. The CDR3 reads CASSLDSYQPQHF. The CDR3 DNA is TGTGCCAGCAGTTTAGACAGCTATCAGCCCCAGCATTTT.

The J gene is TRBJ1-1, the V gene TRBV9; D is perhaps TRBD1 (5 bases). Germline V gives CDR1 SGDLS, CDR2 YYNGEE. Trimming shortened V by 4 bases and J by 1 base, and 11 bases separated the two germline ends. This CDR3 is 14 amino acids long. This CDR3 is CASSPPRGNTEAFF. The CDR3 nucleotides read TGTGCCAGCAGCCCTCCTAGGGGGAACACTGAAGCTTTCTTT.

Details on this clone: One junction end disagrees with the germline gene, perhaps due to a read error. The chain carries TRBV10-1 and TRBJ2-7; D might be TRBD1 (6 bases). Germline lookup yields CDR1 WNHNN and CDR2 SYGVQD (reference sequence). This CDR3 region has 12 residues. The CDR3 protein is CASSEGGYGQYF. DNA for the CDR3: TGCGCCAGCAGTGAGGGGGGCTACGGGCAGTACTTC.

The CDR3 nucleotides are TGTGCCAGCAGCGTAGATGGAGAGGTCGGTGAAGCTTTCTTT. Its translation: CASSVDGEVGEAFF. This sequence joins TRBV9 and TRBJ1-1; D remains ambiguous. CDR1 and CDR2 from the germline V gene are SGDLS and YYNGEE. This CDR3 contains 14 residues. Trimming cost V 0 bases and J 7 bases, with 13 bases left between them.

This clone was seen a few times. Here the CDR3 reads CASSPGQGALVEQFF. In nucleotides, the CDR3 is TGTGCCAGCAGCCCGGGACAGGGGGCGTTGGTTGAGCAGTTCTTC. J is TRBJ2-1 and V is TRBV3-1 (or the pseudogene TRBV3-2); TRBD1 matches 12 bases. This CDR3 has 15 residues. With 4 bases clipped from V and 9 bases from J, the junction kept 7 bases outside the gene matches. In germline, CDR1 is LGHDT, CDR2 YNNKEL (reference sequence).

The chain couples TRBV3-1 (or the pseudogene TRBV3-2) to TRBJ1-2; tentative D call: TRBD1 (5 bases). There are 15 residues in the CDR3. Germline CDR1 reads LGHDT; CDR2 reads YNNKEL (reference sequence). Trimming pared 1 base from V and 8 bases from J, leaving 17 bases between. The CDR3 reads CASSQAAGNIGGYTF. In DNA form, the CDR3 reads TGTGCCAGCAGCCAAGCGGCAGGGAACATAGGCGGCTACACCTTC.

The sample holds a few counts of this clone. The CDR3 reads CASSLIQGAGQPQHF. In nucleotides, the CDR3 is TGTGCCAGCAGTTTAATCCAGGGCGCGGGCCAGCCCCAGCATTTT. The rearrangement uses TRBV28 and TRBJ1-5; TRBD1 is a possible D gene (5 bases). Looked up from germline, CDR1 is MDHEN and CDR2 is SYDVKM. Trimming stripped 2 bases from V and 7 bases from J, with 15 bases between. The CDR3 extends over 15 amino acids.

The CDR3 is CAIGQGRSIGEQYF. The CDR3 coding sequence is TGTGCCATCGGACAGGGGCGGTCCATTGGCGAGCAGTACTTC. V is TRBV10-3 and J is TRBJ2-7; 9 positions agree with TRBD1. The CDR3 is made up of 14 amino acids. Per germline, CDR1 ENHRY and CDR2 SYGVKD. Trimming at V came to 8 bases and at J to 6 bases, leaving 11 bases not matched to a gene.

This chain connects TRBV27 to TRBJ2-4; perhaps D is TRBD1 or TRBD2 (5 bases each). In germline, CDR1 is MNHEY, CDR2 SMNVEV (reference sequence). The CDR3 extends over 13 amino acids. The germline V and J ends were trimmed by 5 bases and 4 bases, with 9 bases remaining between them. CDR3 residues: CASSPGAKNIQYF. The CDR3 DNA sequence: TGTGCCAGCAGTCCCGGGGCAAAAAACATTCAGTACTTC.

The chain links TRBV10-3 to TRBJ1-2; D uncertain. Trimming stripped 3 bases from V and 4 bases from J, with 15 bases between. CDR1 ENHRY and CDR2 SYGVKD come from the germline V gene. This CDR3 has 15 residues. CDR3 sequence reads: CAISDTEALIYGYTF. CDR3 in DNA: TGTGCCATCAGTGACACAGAGGCCCTAATCTATGGCTACACCTTC.

The chain employs TRBV9 and TRBJ1-2; 7 nucleotides align to TRBD1. V trimming: 3 bases; J trimming: 8 bases; junction bases outside the gene matches: 10. Germline assignment: CDR1 SGDLS and CDR2 YYNGEE. The CDR3 spans 14 residues. The CDR3 DNA sequence: TGTGCCAGCAGCGCACGGGACAGCCGGTTGGGCTACACCTTC. As protein: CASSARDSRLGYTF. Using reference TRBV9 and TRBJ1-2 for the parts outside the CDR3, the full variable domain is DSGVTQTPKHLITATGQRVTLRCSPRSGDLSVYWYQQSLDQGLQFLIQYYNGEERAKGNILERFSAQQFPDLHSELNLSSLELGDSALYFCASSARDSRLGYTFGSGTRLTVV.

The chain joins TRBV6-2 or TRBV6-3 to TRBJ2-7; the D gene could be TRBD1 or TRBD2 (5 bases each). From germline, CDR1 is MNHEY and CDR2 SVGEGT. The CDR3 covers 14 residues. The ends were cut back, 2 bases at V and 2 bases at J, with 10 bases in the middle. CDR3 in amino acids: CASSYGGFTYEQYF. The CDR3 DNA reads as TGTGCCAGCAGTTACGGGGGTTTTACCTACGAGCAGTACTTC.

The V gene is TRBV7-2, the J gene TRBJ2-6; D is unclear. The CDR3 consists of 16 residues. Germline-derived CDR1 and CDR2 are SGHTA and FQGNSA. Trimming took off 5 bases at V and 2 bases at J, with 13 bases between the two ends. This chain's CDR3 is CASSPDAGAGANVLTF. CDR3 nucleotides: TGTGCCAGCAGCCCTGATGCAGGCGCTGGGGCCAACGTCCTGACTTTC.

V is TRBV9 and J is TRBJ2-2; no clear D. The CDR3 contains 11 residues. Trimming took 7 bases from V and 3 from J, leaving 4 bases between them. The germline gives CDR1 SGDLS, CDR2 YYNGEE. DNA for the CDR3: TGTGCCAGCCAGCACACCGGGGAGCTGTTTTTT. Translating gives CASQHTGELFF.

The chain joins TRBV5-4 to TRBJ1-2; TRBD1 matches at 11 bases. V was pared by 1 base and J by 8 bases, with 7 bases of the junction left unmatched. Germline CDR1 is SGHNT and CDR2 is YYREEE (reference sequence). CDR3 length equals 15 residues. The CDR3 loop is CASSLFGTGGGGYTF. CDR3 DNA: TGTGCCAGCAGCTTGTTTGGGACAGGGGGTGGAGGCTACACCTTC. Using reference TRBV5-4 and TRBJ1-2 for the parts outside the CDR3, the full variable domain is ETGVTQSPTHLIKTRGQQVTLRCSSQSGHNTVSWYQQALGQGPQFIFQYYREEENGRGNFPPRFSGLQFPNYSSELNVNALELDDSALYLCASSLFGTGGGGYTFGSGTRLTVV.

This clone was seen a single time. One end of the junction varies from germline; a read error may be responsible. V is TRBV20-1 and J is TRBJ2-1; D uncertain. The CDR3 contains 11 residues. The germline gives CDR1 DFQATT, CDR2 SNEGSKA (reference sequence). This CDR3 is CSARRYTEQFF. CDR3 nucleotides: TGCAGTGCTCGGAGATACACTGAGCAGTTCTTC.

J is TRBJ2-7 and V is TRBV5-6, with 8 bases matching TRBD1. The CDR3 has 13 residues. Per germline, CDR1 SGHDT and CDR2 YYEEEE. The V gene end was trimmed by 1 base and the J gene end by 7 bases; junction bases not matched to a gene: 4. CDR3 coding DNA: TGTGCCAGCAGCTTGCAGGGGGCAGTGGAGCAGTACTTC. Translating gives CASSLQGAVEQYF.

The chain links TRBV3-1 (or the pseudogene TRBV3-2) to TRBJ1-6, with a possible D match to TRBD1 (5 bases). Germline CDR1 reads LGHDT; CDR2 reads YNNKEL (reference sequence). Trimming left V 4 bases short and J 4 bases short, with 20 bases between. The CDR3 consists of 18 residues. CDR3 DNA: TGTGCCAGCAGCCCCGGGACGGGGCTCGTGCAGTATAATTCACCCCTCCACTTT. The encoded protein is CASSPGTGLVQYNSPLHF.

The chain has TRBV9 and TRBJ2-7, with D perhaps matching TRBD1 (6 bases). Per germline, CDR1 SGDLS and CDR2 YYNGEE. The CDR3 length is 16 residues. V lost 3 bases and J 3 bases, leaving 19 bases between the germline ends. The CDR3 bases are TGTGCCAGCAGCGCCCTCCCGGGACACGAAGGCTACGAGCAGTACTTC. Protein: CASSALPGHEGYEQYF.

J is TRBJ2-3 and V is TRBV7-9, with TRBD2 as a possible D gene (5 bases). Germline lookup yields CDR1 SEHNR and CDR2 FQNEAQ (reference sequence). V dropped 4 bases and J dropped 2 bases, with 13 bases sitting between them. The CDR3 sequence is 15 residues long. This CDR3 is CASSYTSSVTDTQYF. CDR3 nucleotide sequence: TGTGCCAGCAGCTACACGAGTAGCGTCACAGATACGCAGTATTTT.

The V and J genes are TRBV7-9 and TRBJ1-1; 8 bases match TRBD1. The CDR3 has 14 residues. CDR1 is SEHNR, CDR2 FQNEAQ, per germline (reference sequence). Trimming cost V 5 bases and J 3 bases; bases outside gene matches: 5. The CDR3 sequence is CASSETGDHTEAFF. CDR3 bases: TGTGCCAGCAGCGAGACAGGGGATCACACTGAAGCTTTCTTT.

The chain links TRBV5-1 to TRBJ2-7; D is possibly TRBD1 or TRBD2 (5 bases each). CDR3 length: 15 amino acids. Germline assignment: CDR1 SGHRS and CDR2 YFSETQ. The V gene lost 6 bases and the J gene lost 1 base, with 17 bases spanning the gap. The CDR3, as DNA: TGCGCCAGCAAACGGGGCAGCGCCGATTCCTACGAGCAGTACTTC. Translating gives CASKRGSADSYEQYF.

This sequence joins TRBV7-2 and TRBJ2-7, with 8 positions matching TRBD2. J was trimmed by 0 bases and V by 1 base; bases with no gene match: 2. The CDR3 runs to 15 residues. The V gene's germline CDR1 is SGHTA and CDR2 FQGNSA. CDR3 residues: CASSLESGGSYEQYF. The CDR3 DNA sequence: TGTGCCAGCAGCTTAGAGAGCGGGGGCTCCTACGAGCAGTACTTC.